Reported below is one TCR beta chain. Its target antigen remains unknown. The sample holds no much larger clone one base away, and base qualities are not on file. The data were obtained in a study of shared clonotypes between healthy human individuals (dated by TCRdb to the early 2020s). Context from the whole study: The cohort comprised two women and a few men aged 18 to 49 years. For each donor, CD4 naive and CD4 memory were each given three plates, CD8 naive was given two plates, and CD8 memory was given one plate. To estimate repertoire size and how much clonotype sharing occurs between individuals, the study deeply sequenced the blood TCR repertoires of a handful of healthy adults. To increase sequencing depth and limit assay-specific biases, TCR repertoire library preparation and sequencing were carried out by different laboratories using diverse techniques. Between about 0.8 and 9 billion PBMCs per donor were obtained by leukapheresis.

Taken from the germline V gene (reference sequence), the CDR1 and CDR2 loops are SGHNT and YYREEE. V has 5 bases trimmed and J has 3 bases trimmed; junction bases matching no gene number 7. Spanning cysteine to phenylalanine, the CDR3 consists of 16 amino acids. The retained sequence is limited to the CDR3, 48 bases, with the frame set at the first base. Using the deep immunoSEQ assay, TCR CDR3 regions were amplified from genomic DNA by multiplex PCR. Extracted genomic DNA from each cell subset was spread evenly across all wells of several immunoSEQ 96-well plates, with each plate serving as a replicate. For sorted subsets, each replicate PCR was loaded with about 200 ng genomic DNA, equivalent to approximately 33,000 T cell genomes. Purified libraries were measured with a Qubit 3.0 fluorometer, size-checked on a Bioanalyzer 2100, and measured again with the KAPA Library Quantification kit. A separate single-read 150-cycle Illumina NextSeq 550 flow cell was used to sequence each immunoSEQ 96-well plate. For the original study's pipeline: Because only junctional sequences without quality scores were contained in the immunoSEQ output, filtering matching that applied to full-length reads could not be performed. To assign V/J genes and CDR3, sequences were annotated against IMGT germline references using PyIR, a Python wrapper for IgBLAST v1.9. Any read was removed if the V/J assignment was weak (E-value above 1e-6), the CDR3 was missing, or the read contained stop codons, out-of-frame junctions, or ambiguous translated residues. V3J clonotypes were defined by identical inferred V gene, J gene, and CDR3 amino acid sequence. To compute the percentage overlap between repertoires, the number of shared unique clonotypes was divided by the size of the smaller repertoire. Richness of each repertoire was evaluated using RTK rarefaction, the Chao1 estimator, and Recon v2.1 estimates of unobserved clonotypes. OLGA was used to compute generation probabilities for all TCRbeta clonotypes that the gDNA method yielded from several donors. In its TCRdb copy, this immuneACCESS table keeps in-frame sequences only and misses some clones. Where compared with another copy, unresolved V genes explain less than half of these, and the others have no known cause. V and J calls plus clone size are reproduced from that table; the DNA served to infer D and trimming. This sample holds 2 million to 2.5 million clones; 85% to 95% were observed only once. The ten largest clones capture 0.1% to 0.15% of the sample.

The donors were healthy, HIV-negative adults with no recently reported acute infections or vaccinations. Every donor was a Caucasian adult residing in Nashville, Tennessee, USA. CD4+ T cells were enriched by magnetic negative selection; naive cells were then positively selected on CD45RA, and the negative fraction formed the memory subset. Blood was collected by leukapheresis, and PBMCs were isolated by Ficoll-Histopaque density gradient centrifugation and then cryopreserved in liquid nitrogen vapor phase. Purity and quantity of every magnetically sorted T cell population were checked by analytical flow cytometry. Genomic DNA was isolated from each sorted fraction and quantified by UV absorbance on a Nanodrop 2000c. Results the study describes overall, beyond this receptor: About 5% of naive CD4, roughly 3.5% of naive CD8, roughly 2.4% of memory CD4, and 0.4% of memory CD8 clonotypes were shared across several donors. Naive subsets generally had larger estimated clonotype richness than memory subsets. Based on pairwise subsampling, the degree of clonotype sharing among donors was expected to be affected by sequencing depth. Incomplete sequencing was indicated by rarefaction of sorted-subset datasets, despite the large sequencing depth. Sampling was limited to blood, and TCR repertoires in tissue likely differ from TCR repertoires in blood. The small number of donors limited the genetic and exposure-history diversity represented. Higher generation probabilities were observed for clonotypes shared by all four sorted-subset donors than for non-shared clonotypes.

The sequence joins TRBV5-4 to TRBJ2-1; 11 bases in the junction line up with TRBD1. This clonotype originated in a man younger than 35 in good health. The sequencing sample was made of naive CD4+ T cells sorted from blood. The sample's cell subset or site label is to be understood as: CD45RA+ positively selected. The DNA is TGTGCCAGCAGATCAGGACAGGGGGCGTTCTACAATGAGCAGTTCTTC. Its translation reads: CASRSGQGAFYNEQFF.